The sequence of this T cell receptor beta chain was determined in a study of cytomegalovirus exposure and HLA in healthy donors. Regarding the study as a whole: Evidence from a later analysis indicated that most CMV-associated TCR beta chains looked HLA-restricted. The productive fraction for most TCR beta V segments was about 87% or about 30% in an earlier analysis.

Both 60 Vbeta primers and 13 Jbeta primers went into the PCR. Profiled with immunoSEQ multiplex PCR; TCRdb holds only in-frame clones, not every one. Of about 100,000 clones in the sample, about 80% were seen once. The CDR3 contains 13 residues. Note on this clone: Its antigen is currently unknown.

The genes are TRBV12-2 and TRBJ1-5; the D call TRBD1 from the table was never checked on the DNA. TRBV12-2 is given as a pseudogene. The receptor was derived from a woman between 55 and 75 years old in good health and CMV-seronegative. Sequenced material: PBMCs. This chain's CDR3 is CASRLQGCQPQHF. The CDR3 DNA follows: TGTGCAAGTCGCTTACAGGGCTGCCAGCCCCAGCATTTT.